Detailed here is one T cell receptor (beta chain). Its antigen is still unknown. This CDR3 region has 17 residues. V lost 6 bases and J lost 6; bases outside the gene matches: 14. Germline-derived CDR1 and CDR2 are SNHLY and FYNNEI. Repertoires were generated with immunoSEQ multiplex PCR, while TCRdb's copy carries only in-frame clones and drops some. The sample includes about 2.1 million clones, just over 90% of them seen just once. This specimen comes from a study of shared clonotypes between healthy human individuals. Study-level results: In general, naive subsets displayed greater estimated richness than memory subsets did.

Naive CD8 cells, CD45RO-negative and positively selected for CCR7, excluded terminally differentiated effector memory CD45RA+ cells. This TCR was recovered from a man younger than 30 in good health. Some clones in this sample may be carry-over from other donors' samples. Input material: naive CD8+ T cells from PBMCs. The chain combines TRBV2 with TRBJ2-1; 10 bases match TRBD2. CDR3 DNA sequence: TGTGCCAGCAGAAGGGGTATGCTAGCGGGAGAACTCAATGAGCAGTTCTTC. Encoded protein: CASRRGMLAGELNEQFF.